The 8 T cell receptor beta chains below were found in one sample sequenced in a study of blood T cell repertoires in COVID-19 (dated by TCRdb to 2018 to 2021). The library relied on the immunoSEQ multiplex PCR assay. TCRdb took this table from immuneACCESS and kept in-frame rearrangements with V and J called. Such tables lack part of the clones; where checked against another copy, unresolved V genes explain under half of the gap, and the rest is unexplained. Within this sample are 87,000 or so clones, with about 86% of them counted one time only. In total, the top ten clones hold 20% to 25% of the sample. Sequencing was carried out using peripheral blood. These receptors were taken from a woman older than 75 in a cohort sampled during active or convalescent COVID-19.

The CDR3 reads CASSLSGTGKGNQPQHF. The CDR3 DNA reads TGTGCCAGCAGTTTATCGGGGACAGGGAAGGGAAATCAGCCCCAGCATTTT. The chain joins TRBV28 to TRBJ1-5; 9 bases map to TRBD1. V trimming: 1 base; J trimming: 4 bases; junction bases outside the gene matches: 8. The CDR3 has 17 amino acids. Germline V gene sequence: CDR1 MDHEN, CDR2 SYDVKM. The complete variable domain, with remaining parts taken from reference TRBV28 and TRBJ1-5, reads DVKVTQSSRYLVKRTGEKVFLECVQDMDHENMFWYRQDPGLGLRLIYFSYDVKMKEKGDIPEGYSVSREKKERFSLILESASTNQTSMYLCASSLSGTGKGNQPQHFGDGTRLSIL.

The V gene is TRBV19, the J gene TRBJ2-5; TRBD2 agrees at 7 bases. Germline V gene sequence: CDR1 LNHDA, CDR2 SQIVND (reference sequence). This CDR3 is 14 amino acids long. The V gene end was trimmed by 6 bases and the J gene end by 2 bases; junction bases not matched to a gene: 6. CDR3 loop: CASRRSGDQETQYF. DNA for the CDR3: TGTGCCAGTAGGAGGAGCGGGGATCAAGAGACCCAGTACTTC.

The rearrangement joins TRBV10-3 to TRBJ2-2, with 7 bases that match TRBD1. This CDR3 is built from 15 residues. The J segment lost 6 bases and the V segment lost 4 bases, leaving 8 bases of the junction unmatched. The germline CDR1 and CDR2 sequences are ENHRY and SYGVKD. The DNA of the CDR3 is TGTGCCATCAGTGCCCGGGACAGCCCAGCCGGGGAGCTGTTTTTT. Translating gives CAISARDSPAGELFF.

The rearrangement links TRBV14 to TRBJ1-5; 7 nucleotides match TRBD1. Trimming took 0 bases from V and 7 from J; bases not matched to a gene: 6. CDR3 length equals 15 residues. Germline-derived CDR1 and CDR2 are SGHDN and FVKESK. This CDR3 is CASSQEQGPPQPQHF. DNA for the CDR3: TGTGCCAGCAGCCAAGAACAGGGGCCCCCCCAGCCCCAGCATTTT.

This clone was counted only a few times. The chain combines TRBV6-6 with TRBJ1-1, with 8 bases matching TRBD1. CDR3 length: 14 amino acids. V shed 7 bases, J shed 7 bases, and the junction held 11 bases outside the gene matches. Germline V gene sequence: CDR1 MNHNY, CDR2 SVGAGI (reference sequence). The CDR3 here is CASNAGTGGFEAFF. The DNA of the CDR3 is TGTGCCAGCAATGCCGGGACAGGAGGATTTGAAGCTTTCTTT.

CDR3 protein: CASRRLAGVYNEQFF. In DNA form, the CDR3 reads TGTGCCAGTAGACGACTAGCGGGGGTCTACAATGAGCAGTTCTTC. The gene calls are TRBV19 and TRBJ2-1; 12 bases are shared with TRBD2. Germline V gene sequence: CDR1 LNHDA, CDR2 SQIVND (reference sequence). The CDR3 runs 15 residues. With 6 bases clipped from V and 3 bases from J, the junction kept 3 bases outside the gene matches.

The rearrangement links TRBV19 to TRBJ2-2; a possible D gene is TRBD2 (6 bases). The CDR3 extends over 17 amino acids. The V gene's germline CDR1 is LNHDA and CDR2 SQIVND (reference sequence). The germline V and J ends were trimmed by 6 bases and 1 base, with 18 bases remaining between them. The CDR3 loop reads CASRNPYGTLNTGELFF. CDR3 DNA: TGTGCCAGTAGGAACCCCTACGGGACTCTGAACACCGGGGAGCTGTTTTTT.

J is TRBJ1-5 and V is TRBV21-1; TRBD1 reflects the table's D call only, with no check against the DNA. TRBV21-1 is termed a pseudogene. The CDR3 length is 15 residues. The DNA of the CDR3 is TGTGCCAGCAGCAAAGAAATCAGGGTCTGGCAGCCCCAGCATTTT. Residues: CASSKEIRVWQPQHF.